Listed here is a single T cell receptor beta chain. The CDR3 contains 16 residues. With 0 bases clipped from V and 4 bases from J, the junction kept 3 bases outside the gene matches. The germline V gene has CDR1 SEHNR and CDR2 FQNEAQ (reference sequence). This entry belongs to a study of blood T cell repertoires in COVID-19. TCRdb's table, derived via immunoSEQ multiplex PCR, lists solely in-frame clones and lacks some. The sample carries roughly 100,000 clones, 75% to 85% recorded once. Sequencing input: peripheral blood. The sequence came from a woman aged 70-85 years with acute or convalescent COVID-19. The chain has TRBV7-9 and TRBJ2-1, with 10 bases matching TRBD2. In DNA, the CDR3 is TGTGCCAGCAGCTTAGCGGGACTAGCGCAATACAATGAGCAGTTCTTC. Protein product: CASSLAGLAQYNEQFF.